These 20 T cell receptor beta chains came from one sample sequenced in a study of T cells after yellow fever vaccination. TCRdb passed the 5' RACE reads through MiXCR, listing each CDR3 protein once. The sample shows around 72,000 distinct CDR3 sequences, around 7.8% of them seen only once. Sequencing was performed on CD8+ T cells sorted from PBMCs, taken roughly 10 days after the first yellow fever vaccination. The receptors originated from a man younger than 35 who received the YFV17D yellow fever vaccine.

With respect to this clonotype: Since a much larger clone is just one base distant, this may be a read error. J is TRBJ1-1 and V is TRBV6-2 or TRBV6-3, with D unresolved. The CDR3 totals 13 residues. The V and J ends lost 2 bases and 1 base respectively, with 5 bases between them. Germline loops: CDR1 MNHEY, CDR2 SVGEGT. The DNA for the CDR3 is TGTGCCAGCAGTTACGTCTCGAACACTGAAGCTTTCTTT. Amino acid sequence: CASSYVSNTEAFF.

This clonotype occurred a few times. The chain is built from TRBV3-1 and TRBJ2-1; no firm D call. V was clipped by 3 bases and J by 1 base, with 7 bases between them. Germline CDR1 is LGHDT and CDR2 is YNNKEL (reference sequence). This CDR3 region has 14 residues. DNA of the CDR3: TGTGCCAGCAGCCAGTCTGATTCCTACAATGAGCAGTTCTTC. Translation gives CASSQSDSYNEQFF.

The sample holds many counts of this clonotype. V gene TRBV6-4 combines with J gene TRBJ1-2; TRBD1 might be the D (6 bases). CDR3 size: 14 residues. Germline CDR1 MRHNA, CDR2 SNTAGT. V lost 2 bases and J lost 9, with 16 bases in between. CDR3 amino acids: CASSDPDRRGSYTF. For the CDR3, the DNA is TGTGCCAGCAGTGACCCAGACAGGCGCGGGAGCTACACCTTC.

Remarks on this clonotype: A much more abundant neighbour one base away suggests this may be a read error. CDR3 protein: CATSQEYRGGQGAVGETQYF. CDR3 DNA: TGCGCCACCAGCCAAGAATATCGCGGTGGGCAGGGGGCTGTAGGAGAGACCCAGTACTTC. This chain uses TRBV4-1 with TRBJ2-5; TRBD1 matches at 8 bases. CDR1 and CDR2 (germline): MGHRA, YSYEKL. There are 20 residues in the CDR3.

This clonotype was seen a handful of times. The gene calls are TRBV4-3 and TRBJ2-5, with 15 nucleotides matching TRBD2. The CDR3 totals 20 residues. The V gene's germline CDR1 is LGHNA and CDR2 YSLEER. V gave up 1 base and J gave up 3 bases; unmatched junction bases: 12. The CDR3 reads CASSQVPPGLAGGPEETQYF. Here the CDR3 DNA reads TGCGCCAGCAGCCAAGTTCCACCGGGACTAGCGGGGGGTCCCGAAGAGACCCAGTACTTC.

This chain links TRBV4-3 with TRBJ2-1, with 10 positions matching TRBD2. The CDR3 contains 16 residues. The V segment lost 0 bases and the J segment 3 bases; nucleotides outside the gene matches: 2. Germline CDR1 reads LGHNA; CDR2 reads YSLEER. Here the CDR3 DNA reads TGCGCCAGCAGCCAAGAGGCTAGCGGGGGCTACAATGAGCAGTTCTTC. Protein product: CASSQEASGGYNEQFF.

There are many counts of this clonotype. This sequence joins TRBV20-1 and TRBJ2-7; D gene ambiguous. This CDR3 region has 11 residues. CDR1 is DFQATT and CDR2 is SNEGSKA in the germline V gene (reference sequence). The V end lost 6 bases, the J end lost 3 bases, and 9 bases lay between the germline ends. The CDR3 region has the DNA TGCAGTGCCTCAAGGTACTACGAGCAGTACTTC. It yields the protein CSASRYYEQYF.

V usage is TRBV7-6 and J usage is TRBJ1-3; D is possibly TRBD1 (6 bases). Germline-derived CDR1 and CDR2 are SGHVS and FNYEAQ. The CDR3 runs to 12 residues. Trimming removed 7 bases from V and 4 bases from J, with 8 bases in between. This CDR3 reads CASMGGGNTIYF. The CDR3 nucleotides read TGTGCCAGCATGGGGGGCGGAAACACCATATATTTT. Full variable domain (remainder filled in from reference TRBV7-6 and TRBJ1-3): GAGVSQSPRYKVTKRGQDVALRCDPISGHVSLYWYRQALGQGPEFLTYFNYEAQQDKSGLPNDRFSAERPEGSISTLTIQRTEQRDSAMYRCASMGGGNTIYFGEGSWLTVV.

The sample holds many counts of this clonotype. The V and J genes are TRBV9 and TRBJ1-2; the D gene is possibly TRBD1 (6 bases). From germline, CDR1 is SGDLS and CDR2 YYNGEE. The length of the CDR3 is 13 residues. V lost 4 bases, J lost 4 bases, and 11 bases lay in between. CDR3: CASSQDSAYGYTF. The CDR3, as DNA: TGTGCCAGCAGCCAGGACAGCGCCTATGGCTACACCTTC.

This clonotype was observed a few times. The chain combines TRBV5-5 with TRBJ2-1; D ambiguous. The CDR3 has 13 amino acids. Trimming took 2 bases from V and 5 from J, leaving 8 bases between them. Germline CDR1 is SGHKS and CDR2 is YYEKEE (reference sequence). CDR3 DNA: TGTGCCAGCAGCTTTCGGGCCGACAATGAGCAGTTCTTC. It translates to CASSFRADNEQFF.

The chain combines TRBV15 with TRBJ2-3; TRBD1 aligns across 9 bases. With 5 bases clipped from V and 0 bases from J, the junction kept 3 bases outside the gene matches. The germline V gene encodes CDR1 LNHNV and CDR2 YYDKDF (reference sequence). CDR3 size: 15 residues. CDR3 sequence (DNA): TGTGCCACCAGCTTTGGGACAGGGAGCACAGATACGCAGTATTTT. Translation gives CATSFGTGSTDTQYF.

This clonotype has at least ten counts. This sequence joins TRBV4-1 and TRBJ2-3; D is ambiguous. Germline V gene lookup returns CDR1 MGHRA and CDR2 YSYEKL. V was pared by 4 bases and J by 4 bases, with 9 bases between. The CDR3 is 13 residues long. The CDR3 spells CASSRGGSDTQYF. In DNA form, the CDR3 reads TGCGCCAGCAGCCGCGGTGGATCAGATACGCAGTATTTT.

Many counts were recorded for this clonotype. This chain uses TRBV12-3 or TRBV12-4 with TRBJ2-7, with 9 bases identical to TRBD1. With V trimmed by 3 bases and J by 7 bases, 7 bases remained unmatched. There are 14 residues in the CDR3. CDR3 amino acids: CASSFGTGFGEQYF. The CDR3 DNA is TGTGCCAGCAGTTTTGGGACAGGGTTCGGAGAGCAGTACTTC.

The V call is TRBV7-2, the J call TRBJ2-7; TRBD1 matches at 7 bases. This CDR3 has 14 residues. Germline V gives CDR1 SGHTA, CDR2 FQGNSA. Germline trimming cut 5 bases from V and 7 bases from J; bases unmatched to any gene: 11. The CDR3 is CASSLKTGKTEQYV. Here the CDR3 DNA reads TGTGCCAGCAGCCTAAAGACAGGGAAGACGGAGCAGTACGTC.

The chain couples TRBV9 to TRBJ2-1; D is unresolved. V shed 3 bases and J shed 3 bases, with 10 bases lying between them. Looked up from germline, CDR1 is SGDLS and CDR2 is YYNGEE. This CDR3 has 14 residues. Written as DNA, the CDR3 is TGTGCCAGCAGCGCCGAAGTAAGCTACAATGAGCAGTTCTTC. Amino acids: CASSAEVSYNEQFF.

Worth noting for this clonotype: This may be a read error: a much more frequent sequence differs by one nucleotide. The chain recombines TRBV4-2 with TRBJ2-7, with 9 bases identical to TRBD1. Germline values: CDR1 LGHNA, CDR2 YNFKEQ. The CDR3 runs to 14 residues. V shed 4 bases, J shed 1 base, and the junction held 2 bases outside the gene matches. This CDR3 is CASSPGTGSYEQYV. The CDR3 DNA reads TGTGCCAGCAGCCCCGGGACAGGGTCCTACGAGCAGTACGTC.

This clonotype was seen a handful of times. V gene TRBV27 combines with J gene TRBJ2-1, with 8 bases aligning to TRBD2. Germline-derived CDR1 and CDR2 are MNHEY and SMNVEV (reference sequence). The V segment lost 5 bases and the J segment 8 bases; nucleotides outside the gene matches: 11. This CDR3 region has 15 residues. The CDR3 reads CASSIAGLVRYEQFF. In nucleotides, the CDR3 is TGTGCCAGCAGTATCGCGGGACTAGTGAGATATGAGCAGTTCTTC.

This clonotype was seen a handful of times. This CDR3 reads CASSSPPGQGANYGYTF. CDR3 DNA: TGCGCCAGCAGCTCCCCCCCCGGACAGGGTGCTAACTATGGCTACACCTTC. The J gene is TRBJ1-2, the V gene TRBV5-1; 8 bases match TRBD1. The V gene end was trimmed by 3 bases and the J gene end by 0 bases; junction bases not matched to a gene: 10. This CDR3 has 17 amino acids. The germline CDR1 and CDR2 sequences are SGHRS and YFSETQ.

This clonotype was detected many times. The chain couples TRBV27 to TRBJ2-7, with D perhaps matching TRBD1 or TRBD2 (5 bases each). Trimming shortened V by 8 bases and J by 2 bases, and 13 bases separated the two germline ends. The CDR3 is 13 amino acids. Per the germline V gene, CDR1 is MNHEY and CDR2 is SMNVEV (reference sequence). The CDR3 is CASGETDTYEQYF. The CDR3 DNA follows: TGTGCCAGCGGGGAGACAGATACCTACGAGCAGTACTTC.

This rearrangement joins TRBV11-3 to TRBJ2-7; D remains ambiguous. Trimming took off 0 bases at V and 3 bases at J, with 3 bases between the two ends. The CDR3 is made up of 12 amino acids. Germline V gene lookup returns CDR1 SGHNT and CDR2 YENEEA. CDR3 bases: TGTGCCAGCAGCTTAGAGGACTACGAGCAGTACTTC. This sequence encodes CASSLEDYEQYF.